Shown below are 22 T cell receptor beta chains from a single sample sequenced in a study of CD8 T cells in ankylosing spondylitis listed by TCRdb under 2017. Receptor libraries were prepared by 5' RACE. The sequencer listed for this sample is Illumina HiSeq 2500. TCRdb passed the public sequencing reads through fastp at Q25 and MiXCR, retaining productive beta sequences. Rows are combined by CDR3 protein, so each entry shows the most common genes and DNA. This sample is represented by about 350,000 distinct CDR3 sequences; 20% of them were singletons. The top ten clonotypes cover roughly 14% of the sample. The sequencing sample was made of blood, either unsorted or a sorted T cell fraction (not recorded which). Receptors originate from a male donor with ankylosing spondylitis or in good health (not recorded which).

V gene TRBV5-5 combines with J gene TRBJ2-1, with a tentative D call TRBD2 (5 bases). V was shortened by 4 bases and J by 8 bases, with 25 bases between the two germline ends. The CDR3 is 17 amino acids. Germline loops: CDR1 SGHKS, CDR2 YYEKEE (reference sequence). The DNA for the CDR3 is TGTGCCAGCAGCAGGGTATTGGACTCACCCCTGCGGGATGAGCAGTTCTTC. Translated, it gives CASSRVLDSPLRDEQFF.

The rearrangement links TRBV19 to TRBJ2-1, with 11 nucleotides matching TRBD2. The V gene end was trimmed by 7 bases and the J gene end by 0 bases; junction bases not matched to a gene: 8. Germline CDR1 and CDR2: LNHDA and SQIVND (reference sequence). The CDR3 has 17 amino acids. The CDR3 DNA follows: TGTGCCAGTACAGTAGCGGGGGGGATTAGCTCCTACAATGAGCAGTTCTTC. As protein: CASTVAGGISSYNEQFF.

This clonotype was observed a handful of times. CDR3 DNA: TGTGCCAGCAGACTACAGATCTACAATGAGCAGTTCTTC. Encoded protein: CASRLQIYNEQFF. This rearrangement joins TRBV27 to TRBJ2-1, with D unclear. The ends were cut back, 6 bases at V and 3 bases at J, with 9 bases in the middle. CDR1 is MNHEY, CDR2 SMNVEV, per germline (reference sequence). The CDR3 is made up of 13 amino acids.

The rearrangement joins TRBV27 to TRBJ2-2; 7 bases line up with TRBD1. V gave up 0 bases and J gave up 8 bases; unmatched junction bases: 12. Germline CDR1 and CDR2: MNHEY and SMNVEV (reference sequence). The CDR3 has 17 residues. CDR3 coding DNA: TGTGCCAGCAGTTTATCGGTAGGGGGCGCAATTGCAGGGGAGCTGTTTTTT. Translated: CASSLSVGGAIAGELFF.

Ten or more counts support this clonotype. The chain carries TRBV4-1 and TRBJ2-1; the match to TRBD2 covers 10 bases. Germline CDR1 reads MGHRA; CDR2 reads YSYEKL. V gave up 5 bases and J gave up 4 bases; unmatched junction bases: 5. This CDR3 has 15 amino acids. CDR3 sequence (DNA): TGCGCCAGCAGCGTGTCTAGCGGGGGATACAATGAGCAGTTCTTC. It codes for CASSVSSGGYNEQFF.

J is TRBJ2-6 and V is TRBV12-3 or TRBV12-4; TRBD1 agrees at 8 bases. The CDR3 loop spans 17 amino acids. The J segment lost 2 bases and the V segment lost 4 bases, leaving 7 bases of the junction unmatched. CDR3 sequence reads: CASSSGPGGTGANVLTF. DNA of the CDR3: TGTGCCAGCAGTTCCGGACCAGGGGGCACTGGGGCCAACGTCCTGACTTTC.

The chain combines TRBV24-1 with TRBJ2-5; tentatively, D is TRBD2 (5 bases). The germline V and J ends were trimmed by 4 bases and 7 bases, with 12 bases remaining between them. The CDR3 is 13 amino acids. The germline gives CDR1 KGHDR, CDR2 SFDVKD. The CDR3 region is CATSEGLGVTQYF. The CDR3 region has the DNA TGTGCCACCAGTGAGGGCCTCGGGGTGACCCAGTACTTC.

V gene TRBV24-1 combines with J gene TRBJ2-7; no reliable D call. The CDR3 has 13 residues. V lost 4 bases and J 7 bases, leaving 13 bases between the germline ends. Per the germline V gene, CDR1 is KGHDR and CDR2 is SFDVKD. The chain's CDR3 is CATSDDRAGEQYF. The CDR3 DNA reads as TGTGCCACCAGTGACGACCGGGCTGGAGAGCAGTACTTC.

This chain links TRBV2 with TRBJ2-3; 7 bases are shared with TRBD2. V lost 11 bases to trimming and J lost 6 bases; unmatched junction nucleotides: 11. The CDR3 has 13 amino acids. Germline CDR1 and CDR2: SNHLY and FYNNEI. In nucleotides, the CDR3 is TGTGCCGGGAGGGGACTAATATCTGATACGCAGTATTTT. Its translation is CAGRGLISDTQYF.

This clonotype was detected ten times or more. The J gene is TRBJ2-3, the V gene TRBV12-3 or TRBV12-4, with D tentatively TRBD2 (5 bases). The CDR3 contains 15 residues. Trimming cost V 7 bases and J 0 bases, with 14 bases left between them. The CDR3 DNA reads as TGTGCCAGCACCACTTTAGCGCCGAGCACAGATACGCAGTATTTT. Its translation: CASTTLAPSTDTQYF.

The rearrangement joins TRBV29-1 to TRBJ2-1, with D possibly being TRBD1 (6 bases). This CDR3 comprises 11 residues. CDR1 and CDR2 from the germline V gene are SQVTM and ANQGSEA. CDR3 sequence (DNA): TGCACCACAGGGCTCTACAATGAGCAGTTCTTC. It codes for CTTGLYNEQFF.

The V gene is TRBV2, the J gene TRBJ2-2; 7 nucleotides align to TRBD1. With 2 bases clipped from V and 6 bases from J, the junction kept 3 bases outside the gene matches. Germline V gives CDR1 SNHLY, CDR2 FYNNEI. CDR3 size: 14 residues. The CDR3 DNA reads TGTGCCAGCAGTGAACCCGACAGGGCCGGGGAGCTGTTTTTT. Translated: CASSEPDRAGELFF.

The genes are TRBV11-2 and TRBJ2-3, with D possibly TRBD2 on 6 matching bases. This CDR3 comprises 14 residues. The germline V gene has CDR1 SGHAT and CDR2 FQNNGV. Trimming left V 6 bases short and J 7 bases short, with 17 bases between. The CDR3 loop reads CASREAGWGNTQYF. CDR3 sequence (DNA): TGTGCCAGCAGAGAGGCGGGGTGGGGGAATACGCAGTATTTT.

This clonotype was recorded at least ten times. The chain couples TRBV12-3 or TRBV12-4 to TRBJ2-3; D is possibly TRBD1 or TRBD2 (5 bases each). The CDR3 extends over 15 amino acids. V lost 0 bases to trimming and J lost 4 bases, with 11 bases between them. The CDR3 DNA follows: TGTGCCAGCAGTTTAGCGCTGGGGGACGCAGATACGCAGTATTTT. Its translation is CASSLALGDADTQYF.

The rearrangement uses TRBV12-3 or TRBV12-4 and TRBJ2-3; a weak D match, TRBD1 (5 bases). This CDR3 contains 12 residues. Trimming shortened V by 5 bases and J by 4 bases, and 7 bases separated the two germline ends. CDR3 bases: TGTGCCAGCAGTAAACAGGCAGATACGCAGTATTTT. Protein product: CASSKQADTQYF.

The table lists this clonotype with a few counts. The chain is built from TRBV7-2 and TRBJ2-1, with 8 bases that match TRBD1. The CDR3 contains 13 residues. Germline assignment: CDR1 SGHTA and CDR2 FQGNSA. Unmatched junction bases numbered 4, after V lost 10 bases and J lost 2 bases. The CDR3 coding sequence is TGTGCCAACAGGGGGTTGGCCTACAATGAGCAGTTCTTC. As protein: CANRGLAYNEQFF.

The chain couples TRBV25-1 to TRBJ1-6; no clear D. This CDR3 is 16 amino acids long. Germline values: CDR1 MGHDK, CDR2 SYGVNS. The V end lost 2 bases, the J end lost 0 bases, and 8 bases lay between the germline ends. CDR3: CASSEIVSSYNSPLHF. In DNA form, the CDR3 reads TGTGCCAGCAGTGAAATTGTGAGCTCCTATAATTCACCCCTCCACTTT. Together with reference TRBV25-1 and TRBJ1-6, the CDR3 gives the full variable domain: EADIYQTPRYLVIGTGKKITLECSQTMGHDKMYWYQQDPGMELHLIHYSYGVNSTEKGDLSSESTVSRIRTEHFPLTLESARPSHTSQYLCASSEIVSSYNSPLHFGNGTRLTVT.

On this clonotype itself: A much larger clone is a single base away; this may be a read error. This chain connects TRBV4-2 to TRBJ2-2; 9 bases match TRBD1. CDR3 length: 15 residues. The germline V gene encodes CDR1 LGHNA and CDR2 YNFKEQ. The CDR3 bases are TGTGCCAGCAGCCAGCGGGACAGGGTGTCCGGGGAGCTGGTTTTT. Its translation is CASSQRDRVSGELVF.

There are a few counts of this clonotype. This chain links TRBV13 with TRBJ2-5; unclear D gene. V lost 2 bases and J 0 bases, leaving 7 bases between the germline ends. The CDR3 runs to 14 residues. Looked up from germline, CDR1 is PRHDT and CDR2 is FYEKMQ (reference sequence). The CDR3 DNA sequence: TGTGCCAGCAGCTTATCGCCGTACCAAGAGACCCAGTACTTC. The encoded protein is CASSLSPYQETQYF.

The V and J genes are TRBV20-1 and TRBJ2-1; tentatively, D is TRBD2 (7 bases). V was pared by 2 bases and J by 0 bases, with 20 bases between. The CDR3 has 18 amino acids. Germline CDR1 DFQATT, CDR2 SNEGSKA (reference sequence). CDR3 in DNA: TGCAGTGCTAGAATAGTTGCGGGGGCCCCGAGCTCCTACAATGAGCAGTTCTTC. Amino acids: CSARIVAGAPSSYNEQFF.

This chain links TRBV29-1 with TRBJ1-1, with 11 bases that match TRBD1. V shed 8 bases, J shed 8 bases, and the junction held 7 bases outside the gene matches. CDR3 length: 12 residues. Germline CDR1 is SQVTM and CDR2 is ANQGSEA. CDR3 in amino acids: CSTRTGGAEAFF. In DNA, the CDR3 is TGCAGCACCCGGACAGGGGGCGCCGAAGCTTTCTTT.

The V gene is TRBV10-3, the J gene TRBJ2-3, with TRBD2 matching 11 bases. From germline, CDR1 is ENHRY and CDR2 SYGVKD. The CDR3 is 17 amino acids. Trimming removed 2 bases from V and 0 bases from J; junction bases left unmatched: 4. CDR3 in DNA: TGTGCCATCAGTGAGACCCTAGCGGGGGGTAGCACAGATACGCAGTATTTT. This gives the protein CAISETLAGGSTDTQYF.